These T cell receptor beta chains were read from a single sample in a study of radiotherapy plus CTLA-4 blockade in lung cancer. Produced via immunoSEQ multiplex PCR; TCRdb's table is partial and in-frame only. Of 40,000 to 50,000 clones in the sample, approximately 68% were seen once. Sequenced here: peripheral blood, sampled from a patient treated with radiotherapy plus ipilimumab. Source of these receptors: a human donor with non-small cell lung cancer who had stable disease on radiotherapy plus ipilimumab. Both conserved end residues are part of each CDR3. Each record gives: J gene, clone size, D gene, V gene, CDR3 DNA, CDR3 protein. The D gene is left open where the match is weak. Not all rows give a size; the values are once, few, many and, for expanded clones, a class.

j_gene: TRBJ1-4; abundance: .; d_gene: TRBD1; v_gene: TRBV14; CDR3nt: TGTGCCAGCAGCTCCTCGGACAGGGGGAGTGAAAAACTGTTTTTT; CDR3aa: CASSSSDRGSEKLFF
j_gene: TRBJ2-2; abundance: few; d_gene: .; v_gene: TRBV11-3; CDR3nt: TGTGCCAGCAGCTTACGTGCCGGGGAGCTGTTTTTT; CDR3aa: CASSLRAGELFF
j_gene: TRBJ1-1; abundance: .; d_gene: TRBD1; v_gene: TRBV7-9; CDR3nt: TGTGCCAGCAGCTTTCGTCAGGGGGCTCAAGCTTTCTTT; CDR3aa: CASSFRQGAQAFF
j_gene: TRBJ2-5; abundance: .; d_gene: .; v_gene: TRBV9; CDR3nt: TGTGCCAGCAGCGCGTCCGGGAGAAACCAAGAGACCCAGTACTTC; CDR3aa: CASSASGRNQETQYF
j_gene: TRBJ2-3; abundance: few; d_gene: TRBD1; v_gene: TRBV15; CDR3nt: TGTGCCACCAGCATGACAGGGGGGACAGATACGCAGTATTTT; CDR3aa: CATSMTGGTDTQYF
j_gene: TRBJ1-2; abundance: .; d_gene: .; v_gene: TRBV9; CDR3nt: TGTGCCAGCAGCGTAGGTGGGACAACTACTGGCTACACCTTC; CDR3aa: CASSVGGTTTGYTF
j_gene: TRBJ1-2; abundance: .; d_gene: .; v_gene: TRBV7-8; CDR3nt: TGTGCCAGCAGCAACCTAGACGGACAGAGAGCCAACTATGGCTACACCTTC; CDR3aa: CASSNLDGQRANYGYTF
j_gene: TRBJ2-5; abundance: .; d_gene: .; v_gene: TRBV10-3; CDR3nt: TGTGCCATCGGGGGGGGCTCAGAGACCCAGTACTTC; CDR3aa: CAIGGGSETQYF
j_gene: TRBJ2-7; abundance: .; d_gene: TRBD1; v_gene: TRBV10-2; CDR3nt: TGCGCCAGCAACTCGGGACAGGGCGGTGCGGGCGAGCAGTACTTC; CDR3aa: CASNSGQGGAGEQYF
j_gene: TRBJ1-2; abundance: once; d_gene: .; v_gene: TRBV10-2; CDR3nt: TGCGCCAGCAGTGAGTCGCCGCGTCTGGGACAAAATGGCTACACCTTC; CDR3aa: CASSESPRLGQNGYTF
j_gene: TRBJ2-1; abundance: .; d_gene: TRBD1; v_gene: TRBV30; CDR3nt: TGTGCCTGGAGTGTAGGGGACAGGGCACCTAAGCAGTTCTTC; CDR3aa: CAWSVGDRAPKQFF
j_gene: TRBJ2-3; abundance: .; d_gene: .; v_gene: TRBV30; CDR3nt: TGTGCCTGGAGGAAATTTGGACTAGATACGCAGTATTTT; CDR3aa: CAWRKFGLDTQYF
j_gene: TRBJ2-7; abundance: few; d_gene: .; v_gene: TRBV19; CDR3nt: TGTGCCAGTGGACCCGGGGGACTGTACGAGCAGTACTTC; CDR3aa: CASGPGGLYEQYF
j_gene: TRBJ1-1; abundance: .; d_gene: .; v_gene: TRBV4-1; CDR3nt: TGCGCCAGCAGCTCATTGTCGCGGATTGAAGCTTTCTTT; CDR3aa: CASSSLSRIEAFF